Here is one T cell receptor (beta chain) with its context. The data originate from a study of T cells expressing NK-cell markers. Per the germline V gene, CDR1 is SGHTA and CDR2 is FQGTGA. The CDR3 contains 15 residues. Reprocessing the 5' RACE reads, TCRdb reports a single entry for every CDR3 protein and omits DNA. This specimen shows some 410,000 distinct CDR3 sequences; the ten leading clones hold roughly 8%. Sequencing used blood T cells: a sorted CD56 or NKG2C T cell subset, CD4+ or CD8+ T cells, or bulk PBMC T cells (not recorded which). The chain carries TRBV7-3 and TRBJ2-5; TCRdb's D call, TRBD1, is unchecked because there is no DNA. The receptor comes from a woman aged 18-70 years in good health. The CDR3 protein is CASSLRGKPGETQYF.